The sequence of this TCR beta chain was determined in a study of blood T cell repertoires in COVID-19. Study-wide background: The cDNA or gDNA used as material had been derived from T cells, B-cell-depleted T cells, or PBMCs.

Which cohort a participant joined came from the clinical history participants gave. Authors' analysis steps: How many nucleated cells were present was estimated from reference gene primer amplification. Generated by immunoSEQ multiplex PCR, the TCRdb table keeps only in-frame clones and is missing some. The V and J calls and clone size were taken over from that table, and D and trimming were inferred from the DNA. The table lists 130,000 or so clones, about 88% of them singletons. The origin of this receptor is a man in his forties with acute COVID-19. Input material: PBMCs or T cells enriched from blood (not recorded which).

CDR3 sequence reads: CASSVQMLDNEQFF. CDR3 bases: TGTGCCAGCAGCGTACAGATGCTGGACAATGAGCAGTTCTTC. This chain links TRBV9 with TRBJ2-1; D uncertain. The CDR3 extends over 14 amino acids. Germline CDR1 SGDLS, CDR2 YYNGEE. V dropped 1 base and J dropped 5 bases, with 10 bases sitting between them.